These 2 T cell receptor beta chains share one sample of origin, sequenced in a study of OX40 agonist ivuxolimab in advanced cancers. Here immunoSEQ multiplex PCR was the method, and the copy in TCRdb shows in-frame clones only, minus some. The sample yields about 75,000 clones, 86% seen once. Sequences were derived from CD4+ or CD8+ T cells sorted from blood, sampled in a trial of the OX40 agonist ivuxolimab. The receptors derive from an adult with an advanced solid tumor such as melanoma, head and neck, liver or kidney cancer.

CDR3 loop: CAISAGDAIYEQYF. In DNA form, the CDR3 reads TGTGCCATCAGCGCGGGGGACGCCATCTACGAGCAGTACTTC. This chain links TRBV10-3 with TRBJ2-7, with 7 bases identical to TRBD2. Per the germline V gene, CDR1 is ENHRY and CDR2 is SYGVKD. The CDR3 spans 14 residues. The V gene end was trimmed by 6 bases and the J gene end by 3 bases; junction bases not matched to a gene: 8.

The rearrangement joins TRBV15 to TRBJ1-4, with D uncertain. The germline V gene encodes CDR1 LNHNV and CDR2 YYDKDF (reference sequence). The CDR3 covers 14 residues. Between the trimmed V and J ends, which lost 5 bases and 0 bases, there was a span of 7 bases. This CDR3 is CATSEEATNEKLFF. The DNA of the CDR3 is TGTGCCACCAGCGAGGAAGCAACTAATGAAAAACTGTTTTTT.